This TCR beta chain was found in a study of CD8+ T cells in alopecia areata. Study findings and constraints: Relative to mice, TCR sharing across patients was less clear, a difference possibly HLA-related. Many of the expanded lesional clones endured in scalp and blood while on tofacitinib. Among the 100 top clones, expanded CD8+ clones, like scalp clonality, were significantly decreased by tofacitinib.

Comments on this clone: The antigen remains unidentified.

Germline V CDR1 and CDR2: SEHNR, FQNEAQ (reference sequence). The CDR3 runs to 16 residues. Trimming removed 5 bases from V and 1 base from J; junction bases left unmatched: 10. Stated treatment: oral pan-JAK inhibitor, 5-10 mg twice daily. cDNA prepared by RNA extraction and subsequent reverse transcription served as the template for sequencing. Sequencing used immunoSEQ multiplex PCR; TCRdb keeps in-frame clones, though not all of them. The sample carries around 120,000 clones, 58% recorded once. The sequence was obtained from a human donor with alopecia areata. The sequences come from CD8+ T cells sorted from blood, collected at week 4, from a patient treated with tofacitinib. This chain links TRBV7-9 with TRBJ2-5; 7 bases line up with TRBD1. CDR3 protein: CASSPSRQGTQETQYF. The CDR3 DNA follows: TGTGCCAGCAGCCCCTCCCGACAGGGAACCCAAGAGACCCAGTACTTC.